This T cell receptor beta chain was found in a study of blood T cell repertoires in COVID-19 (dated by TCRdb to about 2020). Regarding the research as a whole: Collaborator samples came from the United States, Italy and Spain and covered acute and convalescent phases of COVID-19. The material from the prospective study consisted of cDNA or gDNA derived from T cells, B-cell-depleted T cells, or PBMCs. The dataset comprised deeply sampled blood TCRbeta repertoires from subjects exposed to, actively infected with, or recovered from COVID-19. The repertoires were released in a freely available public database meant as a resource for research on the immune response to SARS-CoV-2. Samples were obtained from the ongoing ImmuneRACE study (first 160 participants) and from some 1,200 subjects provided by 6 global collaborators. A de-identified subject ID, COVID-19 status, age in years and sex were almost always included in the sample metadata. Where available, HLA class I and class II types were obtained from metadata supplied by the sample provider rather than from assay-based typing.

Findings and caveats that apply to the study as a whole: The amount of clinical and demographic metadata varied by source and participant and was provided uncurated.

For this clone: What antigen it recognizes has not been identified. The record has no base qualities; no much larger clone is one base away.

The CDR3 has 13 amino acids, counting the end cysteine and phenylalanine. CDR3 DNA only is kept here, 39 bases in frame from base 1. V drops 4 bases and J drops 4 bases, leaving 11 bases in between. Participants in the prospective study were aged roughly 18 to 89 years, lived in about two dozen United States geographic areas, and enrolled through a virtual design. To assign participants to cohorts, the prospective study relied on clinical history that participants themselves reported in a screening survey and a study questionnaire. Recovered participants in ImmuneRACE Cohort 3 were defined as having two consecutive negative NP/OP PCR tests, clearance from a healthcare professional, or resolution of symptoms. Mobile phlebotomists in the prospective study collected whole blood, serum and a nasopharyngeal or oropharyngeal swab from every participant. Over an approximately two-month period, participants in the prospective study had the option of providing additional blood draws and questionnaires. Prospective study blood samples were shipped either frozen or at room temperature before DNA extraction.

TCRbeta CDR3 regions were amplified from genomic DNA by means of the immunoSEQ Assay, a bias-controlled multiplex PCR. The source study handled its data this way. The number of nucleated cells in each sample was estimated from the amplification of reference gene primers within the assay. To quantify the absolute abundance of each unique TCRbeta CDR3 rearrangement, sequence reads were collapsed and filtered. For each sample, productive Simpson clonality was calculated as the square root of Simpson's diversity index over productive rearrangements. The immuneACCESS repertoire file appears here via TCRdb, limited to in-frame rearrangements. These files lack a portion of the clones; in checked studies, under half of the deficit traces to unresolved V genes, and the cause of the others is not known. V, J and clone size derive from that table, while D and trimming were established from the DNA sequence. Counted in this sample were 330,000 or so clones; 80% to 95% of them appeared once. Around 20% of the sample lies in the top ten.

The receptor was isolated from a woman aged 30 to 39 who had recovered from COVID-19. Sequencing was done on a sample of PBMCs or T cells enriched from blood (not recorded which). In this chain, TRBV23-1 is recombined with TRBJ2-7; the D segment could be TRBD1, given 5 matching bases. TRBV23-1 is reported as an ORF; its role is uncertain. The base sequence is TGCGCCAGCAGTCTGCGCAGGGAATACGAGCAGTACTTC. This encodes CASSLRREYEQYF.